A selection of T cell receptor beta chains follows, all from one sample in a study of T cells in Graves' hyperthyroidism and ophthalmopathy. In TCRdb, the multiplex PCR reads were re-called with MiXCR into one record per CDR3 protein. This table holds hundreds of thousands of distinct CDR3 sequences, roughly 46% found once. The sequenced sample consisted of peripheral blood or thyroid tissue (not recorded which). Receptor source: a woman between 18 and 29 years old with Graves' hyperthyroidism. Each CDR3 is given with its conserved first and last residue. The D gene is left open where the match is weak. Clone size appears in some rows only: once, few, many, or a class for an expanded clone.

V gene	D gene	clone size	J gene	CDR3 DNA	CDR3 protein
TRBV7-2	-	-	TRBJ2-7	TGCGCCAGCAGCCAAGACAAATACGGCTCCTACGAGCAGTACTTC	CASSQDKYGSYEQYF
TRBV11-2	TRBD1	-	TRBJ2-2	TGTGCCAGCAGCTGGACAGGGGGATGGACCGGGGAGCTGTTTTTT	CASSWTGGWTGELFF
TRBV20-1	-	-	TRBJ1-1	TGCAGTGCTAGAGATAGGATCAAAACGATGAACACTGAAGCTTTCTTT	CSARDRIKTMNTEAFF
TRBV2	TRBD2	once	TRBJ2-6	TGTGCCAGCACCGTGACTAGCGGGAGGGCGCAGGGGGCCAACGTCCTGACTTTC	CASTVTSGRAQGANVLTF
TRBV20-1	-	medium-sized	TRBJ1-1	TGCAGTGCTAGGGGCGAAGGAGACACTGAAGCTTTCTTT	CSARGEGDTEAFF
TRBV15	TRBD2	-	TRBJ2-7	TGTGCCACCAGCAGTGTAGCGGGAGGCTACGAGCAGTACTTC	CATSSVAGGYEQYF
TRBV6-1	TRBD1	many	TRBJ1-2	TGTGCCAGCAGTGTCCACAGGGGTGACTATGGCTACACCTTC	CASSVHRGDYGYTF
TRBV9	TRBD2	-	TRBJ2-3	TGTGCCAGCAGCGCCTATGGGACTAGCGGGTTTTTAGATACGCAGTATTTT	CASSAYGTSGFLDTQYF
TRBV9	-	-	TRBJ1-1	TGTGCCAGCAGCGTAGAACCGGGTTTAAACACTGAAGCTTTCTTT	CASSVEPGLNTEAFF
TRBV20-1	TRBD1	-	TRBJ1-1	TGCAGTGCTAGAGGGCAGGGGGTAACTGAAGCTTTCTTT	CSARGQGVTEAFF
TRBV29-1	TRBD1	-	TRBJ2-7	TGCAGCAGCAAGGACAGGGGAGGCACCTACGAGCAGTACTTC	CSSKDRGGTYEQYF
TRBV19	-	-	TRBJ2-7	TGTGCCAGTAGTATACTGGGGCTAGGGCGACCCTACGAGCAGTACTTC	CASSILGLGRPYEQYF
TRBV29-1	TRBD1	once	TRBJ1-5	TGCAGCGAGACAGGGAACAATCAGCCCCAGCATTTT	CSETGNNQPQHF
TRBV20-1	TRBD1	few	TRBJ1-2	TGCAGTGCTGAGACAGGGGGCAACTATGGCTACACCTTC	CSAETGGNYGYTF
TRBV29-1	-	-	TRBJ2-6	TGCAGCGTTGTCTGGGGGGGGCGAAAAGGGGGAGGGGCCAACGTCCTGACTTTC	CSVVWGGRKGGGANVLTF
TRBV9	-	many	TRBJ1-4	TGTGCCAGCAGCCCGGACAGCCTTAATGAAAAACTGTTTTTT	CASSPDSLNEKLFF
TRBV7-6	-	few	TRBJ1-3	TGTGCCAGCAGCACGGGACGGGGGAACACCATATATTTT	CASSTGRGNTIYF
TRBV2	TRBD1	-	TRBJ2-5	TGTGCCAGCAGCCAGACAGGGAAAGAGACCCAGTACTTC	CASSQTGKETQYF
TRBV2	-	few	TRBJ1-2	TGTGCCAGCAGTACTTTGACAGGTTCCAACTATGGCTACACCTTC	CASSTLTGSNYGYTF
TRBV20-1	-	-	TRBJ2-3	TGCAGTGCCCAACAGGGTGGCACAGATACGCAGTATTTT	CSAQQGGTDTQYF
TRBV7-9	TRBD1	few	TRBJ2-7	TGTGCCAGCAGGACGACAGGGGAACGGACCTACGAGCAGTACTTC	CASRTTGERTYEQYF
TRBV10-3	-	-	TRBJ1-1	TGTGCCATCAGTCCTGCGGGACACTTGAACACTGAAGCTTTCTTT	CAISPAGHLNTEAFF
TRBV6-5	-	-	TRBJ1-2	TGTGCCAGCAGTTATCGGGGCTATGGCTACACCTTC	CASSYRGYGYTF
TRBV10-3	-	-	TRBJ2-7	TGTGCCATTTCACCACGTAGCGGGACAGGAGGTACCGGGGAGCTGTACTTC	CAISPRSGTGGTGELYF
TRBV10-3	-	many	TRBJ1-2	TGTGCCATCAGTCCGGGTCGGGATGGCTACACCTTC	CAISPGRDGYTF
TRBV7-9	-	-	TRBJ2-3	TGTGCCAGCAGCAGGGGGGGGGATACGCAGTATTTT	CASSRGGDTQYF
TRBV7-9	TRBD1	few	TRBJ1-4	TGTGCCAGCTCACTCGACAGGGACCGTGAAAAACTGTTTTTT	CASSLDRDREKLFF
TRBV11-1	-	-	TRBJ1-1	TGTGCCACCCAGGGACTGAACACTGAAGCTTTCTTT	CATQGLNTEAFF
TRBV29-1	-	-	TRBJ1-5	TGCAGCGTTTGGAGTGGGATGCTAGGACCCCAGCATTTT	CSVWSGMLGPQHF
TRBV10-3	-	once	TRBJ1-5	TGTGCCATCAGTGAGCAGGGACTAATCGCCGAGCATTTT	CAISEQGLIAEHF
TRBV29-1	-	many	TRBJ2-7	TGCAGCGTAAACAGGGCTCGGGAGCAGTACTTC	CSVNRAREQYF
TRBV24-1	TRBD2	-	TRBJ2-5	TGTGCCACCAGTGATCATCGGGACTACAATGAGACCCAGTACTTC	CATSDHRDYNETQYF
TRBV20-1	-	-	TRBJ1-5	TGCAGTGCTGGCCGCCCTGGTCAGCCCCAGCATTTT	CSAGRPGQPQHF
TRBV19	-	few	TRBJ2-2	TGTGCCAGTAGCCAAAGCGGCACCGGGGAGCTGTTTTTT	CASSQSGTGELFF
TRBV12-3/TRBV12-4	-	-	TRBJ1-1	TGTGCCAGCAGTTTTACCACGTGGGAGCTAGCTTTCTTT	CASSFTTWELAFF
TRBV5-1	-	-	TRBJ2-6	TGCGCCAGCAGCTTTAGCAATTCAGCCGGGGCCAACGTCCTGACTTTC	CASSFSNSAGANVLTF
TRBV7-8	-	-	TRBJ1-6	TGTGCCAGCGGAGAAAGGGGGTTGGCGAATTCACCCCTCCACTTT	CASGERGLANSPLHF
TRBV2	-	-	TRBJ2-7	TGTGCCAGCAGTGGGAGTCCAGGGCCCTACGAGCAGTACTTC	CASSGSPGPYEQYF
TRBV20-1	-	-	TRBJ1-1	TGCAGTGCTAGCCGGGCAGGGGTTGAAGCTTTCTTT	CSASRAGVEAFF
TRBV5-1	TRBD2	-	TRBJ2-5	TGCGCCAGCAGCCCGGCTGGGACTAGCGGCGCAGGGGCCCAGTACTTC	CASSPAGTSGAGAQYF
TRBV5-4	TRBD1	-	TRBJ1-2	TGTGCCAGCAGGTTGCAGCGGGACAGACCAAACTATGGCTACACCTTC	CASRLQRDRPNYGYTF
TRBV2	-	once	TRBJ1-2	TGTGCCAGCCGCCCCTGGGCAGGGGATGGCTACACCTTC	CASRPWAGDGYTF
TRBV10-3	-	many	TRBJ2-5	TGTGCCATCAGTGAGGGACAGAAAGAGACCCAGTACTTC	CAISEGQKETQYF
TRBV7-2	TRBD1	-	TRBJ1-3	TGCGCCAGCAGCCAAACCGGGACAGCCTTCTCTGGAAACACCATATATTTT	CASSQTGTAFSGNTIYF
TRBV5-4	TRBD2	-	TRBJ2-5	TGTGCCAGCGGCCGATGGAGCGGGAGTGGAGAGACCCAGTACTTC	CASGRWSGSGETQYF
TRBV6-5	-	-	TRBJ1-6	TGTGCCAGCAGTTACTTATCGAATTCACCCCTCCACTTT	CASSYLSNSPLHF
TRBV20-1	-	few	TRBJ2-7	TGCAGTGCTAGACCCCTTCTCAGGCCGGCTACCTACGAGCAGTACTTC	CSARPLLRPATYEQYF
TRBV10-3	-	-	TRBJ1-4	TGTGCCATCAGTGAGGGCGGGGAAGAAAAACTGTTTTTT	CAISEGGEEKLFF
TRBV7-2	-	-	TRBJ2-7	TGCGCCAGCAGCCAGTGGGGGTACGAGCAGTACTTC	CASSQWGYEQYF
TRBV6-2/TRBV6-3	TRBD2	-	TRBJ2-1	TGTGCCAGCAGTACCCTAGCTTCGGGAGGGCCGTTGAATGAGCAGTTCTTC	CASSTLASGGPLNEQFF
TRBV20-1	-	few	TRBJ2-7	TGCAGTGCGGTAGAAAGGGTGGTGGACGAGCAGTACTTC	CSAVERVVDEQYF
TRBV24-1	-	many	TRBJ1-1	TGTGCCACCAGTGACCCAAGGGAGGGAAGCACTGAAGCTTTCTTT	CATSDPREGSTEAFF
TRBV7-2	TRBD1	-	TRBJ2-5	TGTGCCAGCAGCTTGGGCGGGACAGGGGAAGAGACCCAGTACTTC	CASSLGGTGEETQYF
TRBV20-1	-	many	TRBJ2-7	TGCAGTGCTAGGGAGCGGGACACCTACGAGCAGTACTTC	CSARERDTYEQYF
TRBV2	TRBD1	few	TRBJ1-5	TGTGCCAGCAGGTTTGGGACAGCTCCTCAGCCCCAGCATTTT	CASRFGTAPQPQHF
TRBV2	TRBD2	few	TRBJ2-5	TGTGCCAGCAGGAGAATGACTAGCGGCCAAGAGACCCAGTACTTC	CASRRMTSGQETQYF
TRBV20-1	-	-	TRBJ1-5	TGCAGTGCCATCGACGGCAATCAGCCCCAGCATTTT	CSAIDGNQPQHF
TRBV2	TRBD1	-	TRBJ1-1	TGTGCCAGCAAGCTCCCGGACAGGGTAGCAGGTGAAGCTTTCTTT	CASKLPDRVAGEAFF
TRBV2	TRBD1	many	TRBJ1-2	TGTGCCAGCAGCCAGATTTCGACAGGGGTCGGCTACACCTTC	CASSQISTGVGYTF
TRBV29-1	-	many	TRBJ1-1	TGCAGCGTTGAGAGGGGAGGGTTGAGGACTGAAGCTTTCTTT	CSVERGGLRTEAFF